The rows below give T cell receptor beta chains drawn from one sample of a study of preoperative IRX-2 immunotherapy in early breast cancer. TCRdb's copy holds only in-frame clones and misses some; the assay was immunoSEQ multiplex PCR. The sample records approximately 27,000 clones, approximately 78% being singletons. The sequenced sample was lymph node tissue, obtained after IRX-2 immunotherapy. These receptors originate from a human donor with breast cancer. CDR3s include the opening cysteine and the closing phenylalanine or tryptophan.

TRBV29-1	TRBJ1-3	CSVEVGGVGNTIYF
TRBV2	TRBJ1-1	CAAGGRQGATEAFF
TRBV5-1	TRBJ2-1	CASSLTPGTEANEQFF
TRBV19	TRBJ1-5	CASSKQGREPQHF
TRBV6-8	TRBJ2-1	CASSWGQSEEQFF
TRBV25-1	TRBJ1-1	CASMSGFTEAFF
TRBV7-6	TRBJ2-6	CASSEVSGANVLTF
TRBV7-8	TRBJ1-6	CASGLTAAAPLHF
TRBV7-7	TRBJ2-3	CASSLQGSSTDTQYF
TRBV30	TRBJ1-1	CAWSIQWNTEAFF
TRBV29-1	TRBJ1-1	CSGRPGTGVYTEAFF
TRBV11-3	TRBJ2-1	CASSSPQGTWNEQFF
TRBV6-8	TRBJ1-5	CASSYSAPGRSHSNQPQHF
TRBV9	TRBJ1-3	CASSTRGTMGNTIYF
TRBV11-3	TRBJ2-5	CASSLTTSRGTQYF
TRBV19	TRBJ1-2	CASSISGQPSYGYTF
TRBV19	TRBJ2-3	CASSSRGGSTDTQYF
TRBV18	TRBJ1-5	CASSPPGTGLNQPQHF
TRBV4-1	TRBJ1-5	CASSRGFRVSNQPQHF
TRBV30	TRBJ1-5	CAWSPGSNQPQHF
TRBV10-2	TRBJ2-6	CASRDRGQGISGANVLTF
TRBV6-8	TRBJ1-1	CASSYGRRAEAFF
TRBV11-3	TRBJ1-6	CASSTEGHPGSPLHF
TRBV6-7	TRBJ1-4	CASRTGEKLFF
TRBV28	TRBJ2-5	CASSFGGRGETQYF
TRBV19	TRBJ1-1	CASSIEGGHTEAFF
TRBV5-1	TRBJ2-5	CASSSGQVETETQYF
TRBV12-5	TRBJ1-1	CASGRTGGEAFF
TRBV29-1	TRBJ2-3	CSVEPGALITDTQYF
TRBV28	TRBJ1-2	CASSSIREVNYGYTF
TRBV30	TRBJ1-1	CASRGNTEAFF
TRBV5-1	TRBJ2-2	CASSLGTTQTGELFF
TRBV15	TRBJ1-1	CATSRDLANTEAFF
TRBV15	TRBJ1-6	CATSRRGDGNSPLHF
TRBV29-1	TRBJ2-1	CSGGGRSYNEQFF
TRBV28	TRBJ1-5	CASSLASVGMGQPQHF
TRBV6-8	TRBJ1-6	CASSYLQGNSPLHF
TRBV15	TRBJ2-3	CATSRDNPSTDTQYF
TRBV7-5	TRBJ2-1	CASSTLGRRGNEQFF
TRBV6-8	TRBJ1-5	CASSYSIGEPQHF
TRBV28	TRBJ1-3	CASRRQGTGNTIYF
TRBV18	TRBJ1-3	CASSPNRGPGNTIYF
TRBV14	TRBJ1-2	CASSYNNYGYTF
TRBV12-5	TRBJ1-2	CAARKGQGITGYTF
TRBV6-8	TRBJ1-6	CASSPDRGRNSPLHF
TRBV5-1	TRBJ2-5	CASSLIGTSQETQYF
TRBV14	TRBJ2-2	CASSQGVTGELFF
TRBV29-1	TRBJ2-3	CSVATTGQGSDTQYF
TRBV6-8	TRBJ1-1	CAISVTGGNTEAFF
TRBV28	TRBJ1-2	CASSDSGGAGGYTF
TRBV5-1	TRBJ1-5	CASSLGTYSNQPQHF